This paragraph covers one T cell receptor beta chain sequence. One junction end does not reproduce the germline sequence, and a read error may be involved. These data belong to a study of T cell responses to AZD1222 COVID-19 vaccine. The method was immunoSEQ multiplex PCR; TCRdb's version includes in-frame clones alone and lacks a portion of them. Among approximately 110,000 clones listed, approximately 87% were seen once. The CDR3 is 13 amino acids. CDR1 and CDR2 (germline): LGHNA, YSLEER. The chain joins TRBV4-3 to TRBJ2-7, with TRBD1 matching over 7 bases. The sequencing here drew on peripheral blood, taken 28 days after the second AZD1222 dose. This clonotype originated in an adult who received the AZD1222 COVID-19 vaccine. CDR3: CASSQDPQTGQRF. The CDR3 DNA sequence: TGCGCCAGCAGCCAAGATCCCCAGACAGGGCAGAGGTTC.